This T cell receptor (beta chain) was identified during a study of early T cells in non-severe SARS-CoV-2 infection. Study at large: Bulk RNA taken from unsorted whole blood was sequenced, leaving chains unpaired.

CDR3 length equals 17 residues. The TCR library protocol was used to attach unique molecular identifiers. These identifiers were attached to individual cDNA molecules. TCRdb called the 5' RACE reads again in MiXCR, with one record for every CDR3 protein. The sample lists about 39,000 distinct CDR3 sequences, less than 8.5% occurring once. The sequenced material came from whole blood. The J gene is TRBJ2-7, the V gene TRBV21-1; whether TRBD1, the table's D call, matches the DNA was not checked. TRBV21-1 is listed as a pseudogene. The sequence was obtained from an adult who was a healthcare worker with PCR-confirmed SARS-CoV-2 infection or an uninfected control (not recorded which). CDR3 amino acids: CASSAAGWTADSYEQYF. CDR3 bases: TGTGCCAGCAGCGCCGCTGGTTGGACGGCGGACAGCTACGAGCAGTACTTC.